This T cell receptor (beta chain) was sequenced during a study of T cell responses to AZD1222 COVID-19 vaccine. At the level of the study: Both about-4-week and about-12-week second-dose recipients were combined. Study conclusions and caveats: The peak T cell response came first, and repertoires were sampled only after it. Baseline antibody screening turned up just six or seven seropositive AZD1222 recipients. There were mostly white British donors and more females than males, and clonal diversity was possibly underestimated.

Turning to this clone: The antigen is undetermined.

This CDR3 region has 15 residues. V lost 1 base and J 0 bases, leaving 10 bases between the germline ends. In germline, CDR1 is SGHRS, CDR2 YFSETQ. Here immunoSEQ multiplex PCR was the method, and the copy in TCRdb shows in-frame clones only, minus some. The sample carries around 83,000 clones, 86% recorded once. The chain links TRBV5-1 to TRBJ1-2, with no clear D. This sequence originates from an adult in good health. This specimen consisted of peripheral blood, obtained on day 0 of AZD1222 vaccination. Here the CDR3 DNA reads TGCGCCAGCAGCTTGCGGGGAGAGTCTAACTATGGCTACACCTTC. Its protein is CASSLRGESNYGYTF.